Given below is one TCR beta chain in context. These data originate in a study of OX40 agonist ivuxolimab in advanced cancers. Study information: From 23 to 79 years was the age range, with a mean of approximately 63 years, and around 83% were male.

Only in-frame clones appear in the TCRdb table, and some are missing; sequencing was by immunoSEQ multiplex PCR. The sample contains about 89,000 clones, roughly 84% of which appear only once. Trimming removed 3 bases from V and 5 bases from J; junction bases left unmatched: 5. This CDR3 comprises 16 residues. The germline CDR1 and CDR2 sequences are LNHDA and SQIVND (reference sequence). The TCR originated in an adult with an advanced solid tumor such as melanoma, head and neck, liver or kidney cancer. This sample comprised CD4+ or CD8+ T cells sorted from blood, obtained in a trial of the OX40 agonist ivuxolimab. The rearrangement links TRBV19 to TRBJ2-2; 11 bases line up with TRBD1. The CDR3 protein is CASSIGQGAWTGELFF. The CDR3 DNA reads as TGTGCCAGTAGTATTGGACAGGGGGCTTGGACCGGGGAGCTGTTTTTT.